This T cell receptor beta chain comes out of a study of T cell responses to AZD1222 COVID-19 vaccine. Study-level findings and limits: Most donors were white British, females outnumbered males, and clonal diversity was possibly underestimated. Receipt of two AZD1222 doses was followed by a rise in Spike-specific TCR breadth and depth.

Details on this clone: What it binds is unknown.

Using immunoSEQ multiplex PCR, the repertoire was profiled, and TCRdb retains in-frame clones only, with some absent. Of some 95,000 clones listed, about nine tenths are singletons. V lost 6 bases and J lost 5, with 13 bases in between. CDR3 length equals 13 residues. The source was peripheral blood, collected on day 0 of MenACWY control vaccination. The TCR originated in an adult in good health. The V gene is TRBV12-3 or TRBV12-4, the J gene TRBJ1-1, with D possibly matching TRBD1 (6 bases). CDR3 region: CASSLGGSTEAFF. The CDR3 nucleotides are TGTGCCAGCAGCCTAGGGGGATCTACTGAAGCTTTCTTT.